This passage covers 30 T cell receptor beta chains from one sample sequenced in a study of T-cell reconstitution after alpha-beta-depleted transplantation in children. Library preparation (for TCRbeta) was performed with unique molecular identifiers. TCRdb processed the PCR reads anew with MiXCR; each CDR3 protein has one entry. The profile shows some 600,000 distinct CDR3 sequences, around 13% of them singletons. Specimen: PBMCs, mostly from graft donor cells, collected 360 days after TCRalphabeta/CD19-depleted stem cell transplant. These receptors came from a male patient between 5 and 17 years old who had a stem cell transplant for acute myeloid leukemia, so the T cells may come from the graft donor.

The V gene is TRBV6-2 or TRBV6-3, the J gene TRBJ1-2, with D perhaps TRBD1 (5 bases). V dropped 2 bases and J dropped 2 bases, with 12 bases sitting between them. This CDR3 contains 15 residues. The germline gives CDR1 MNHEY, CDR2 SVGEGT. Here the CDR3 reads CASSYSQGGNYGYTF. DNA of the CDR3: TGTGCCAGCAGTTACAGCCAGGGCGGGAACTATGGCTACACCTTC.

The sample holds a few counts of this clonotype. V usage is TRBV28 and J usage is TRBJ2-7, with 11 bases that match TRBD1. The CDR3 is 16 residues long. Germline V lookup: CDR1 MDHEN, CDR2 SYDVKM. Trimming removed 5 bases from V and 1 base from J; junction bases left unmatched: 7. The chain's CDR3 is CASSIGTGGFSYEQYF. CDR3 bases: TGTGCCAGCAGTATCGGGACAGGGGGGTTTTCCTACGAGCAGTACTTC.

This clonotype came up many times. The chain couples TRBV29-1 to TRBJ2-5; tentatively, D is TRBD1 (5 bases). Germline loops: CDR1 SQVTM, CDR2 ANQGSEA. This CDR3 spans 14 amino acids. Trimming stripped 1 base from V and 1 base from J, with 10 bases between. As DNA, the CDR3 is TGCAGCGTTGAAGTCCTTGACAGCCAAGAGACCCAGTACTTC. Protein sequence: CSVEVLDSQETQYF.

The sample holds a few counts of this clonotype. V usage is TRBV4-3 and J usage is TRBJ2-7, with D perhaps matching TRBD1 (5 bases). Trimming took off 4 bases at V and 2 bases at J, with 12 bases between the two ends. CDR3 length equals 14 residues. Looked up from germline, CDR1 is LGHNA and CDR2 is YSLEER. The CDR3 spells CASSPIMGPYEQYF. The CDR3 nucleotides read TGCGCCAGCAGCCCAATAATGGGGCCCTACGAGCAGTACTTC.

This clonotype was seen a handful of times. The V gene is TRBV27, the J gene TRBJ2-7; 8 positions agree with TRBD2. With V trimmed by 3 bases and J by 4 bases, 5 bases remained unmatched. There are 14 residues in the CDR3. Germline values: CDR1 MNHEY, CDR2 SMNVEV (reference sequence). This CDR3 is CASSLSLAAYEQYF. The CDR3 DNA reads as TGTGCCAGCAGTTTGTCACTAGCGGCTTACGAGCAGTACTTC.

This sequence joins TRBV29-1 and TRBJ2-4; no clear D gene. Germline CDR1 SQVTM, CDR2 ANQGSEA. Trimming took 4 bases from V and 2 from J, leaving 12 bases between them. The CDR3 extends over 14 amino acids. In DNA form, the CDR3 reads TGCAGCGTTGGTCTGCCGGAACCCAAAAACATTCAGTACTTC. Translating it yields CSVGLPEPKNIQYF.

This clonotype was observed a handful of times. This sequence joins TRBV29-1 and TRBJ2-7, with 7 bases that match TRBD1. The CDR3 consists of 13 residues. The germline CDR1 and CDR2 sequences are SQVTM and ANQGSEA. With 4 bases clipped from V and 4 bases from J, the junction kept 7 bases outside the gene matches. The CDR3 region is CSVGHGTAYEQYF. The DNA of the CDR3 is TGCAGCGTTGGGCATGGGACAGCTTACGAGCAGTACTTC.

The sample holds many counts of this clonotype. The chain is built from TRBV6-5 and TRBJ2-3, with D tentatively TRBD2 (6 bases). The V end lost 4 bases, the J end lost 4 bases, and 12 bases lay between the germline ends. Germline CDR1 is MNHEY and CDR2 is SVGAGI. The CDR3 sequence is 14 residues long. CDR3 bases: TGTGCCAGCAGTTTACGGGTAGCGGCAGATACGCAGTATTTT. This gives the protein CASSLRVAADTQYF.

V gene TRBV7-6 combines with J gene TRBJ2-5; no clear D gene. The ends were cut back, 5 bases at V and 1 base at J, with 14 bases in the middle. The germline V gene has CDR1 SGHVS and CDR2 FNYEAQ. The CDR3 loop spans 15 amino acids. CDR3: CASSPRRKVQETQYF. CDR3 nucleotide sequence: TGTGCCAGCAGCCCACGACGCAAAGTCCAAGAGACCCAGTACTTC.

This clonotype came up a few times. The gene calls are TRBV13 and TRBJ2-1, with TRBD2 identical over 9 bases. Unmatched junction bases numbered 15, after V lost 3 bases and J lost 6 bases. The germline V gene encodes CDR1 PRHDT and CDR2 FYEKMQ (reference sequence). The CDR3 loop spans 18 amino acids. This CDR3 reads CASSFEAGGLRTVNEQFF. CDR3 nucleotides: TGTGCCAGCAGCTTCGAGGCGGGAGGGTTAAGAACCGTCAATGAGCAGTTCTTC. Using reference TRBV13 and TRBJ2-1 for the parts outside the CDR3, the full variable domain is AAGVIQSPRHLIKEKRETATLKCYPIPRHDTVYWYQQGPGQDPQFLISFYEKMQSDKGSIPDRFSAQQFSDYHSELNMSSLELGDSALYFCASSFEAGGLRTVNEQFFGPGTRLTVL.

The chain joins TRBV5-1 to TRBJ2-3, with 7 bases aligning to TRBD1. The ends lost 4 bases at V and 0 bases at J; junction bases unmatched: 8. The CDR3 runs to 16 residues. Germline V CDR1 and CDR2: SGHRS, YFSETQ. The CDR3: CASSKGQSSSTDTQYF. The DNA of the CDR3 is TGCGCCAGCAGCAAGGGACAGTCCTCTAGCACAGATACGCAGTATTTT.

This clonotype appeared a few times. J is TRBJ1-1 and V is TRBV28, with 8 positions matching TRBD1. Germline CDR1 reads MDHEN; CDR2 reads SYDVKM. The CDR3 consists of 12 residues. V shed 3 bases, J shed 11 bases, and the junction held 5 bases outside the gene matches. The DNA of the CDR3 is TGTGCCAGCAGTTTTGAGGACAGGGCTGCTTTCTTT. Translating gives CASSFEDRAAFF.

This clonotype has only a few counts. The V and J genes are TRBV11-2 and TRBJ2-1; 10 positions agree with TRBD2. The CDR3 runs to 15 residues. The germline V gene encodes CDR1 SGHAT and CDR2 FQNNGV. The trim removed 3 bases at V and 9 bases at J, leaving 8 bases unmatched. CDR3 sequence reads: CASSFRLAGASEQFF. DNA of the CDR3: TGTGCCAGCAGCTTTCGGCTAGCGGGAGCCAGTGAGCAGTTCTTC. Based on the CDR3 plus reference TRBV11-2 and TRBJ2-1, the full variable domain is EAGVAQSPRYKIIEKRQSVAFWCNPISGHATLYWYQQILGQGPKLLIQFQNNGVVDDSQLPKDRFSAERLKGVDSTLKIQPAKLEDSAVYLCASSFRLAGASEQFFGPGTRLTVL.

There are a few counts of this clonotype. V usage is TRBV4-2 and J usage is TRBJ2-7; 9 positions match TRBD1. Germline CDR1 is LGHNA and CDR2 is YNFKEQ. The J segment lost 2 bases and the V segment lost 3 bases, leaving 11 bases of the junction unmatched. The CDR3 covers 17 residues. The CDR3 loop reads CASSQALEGTGTYEQYF. DNA of the CDR3: TGTGCCAGCAGCCAGGCTCTTGAAGGGACAGGGACCTACGAGCAGTACTTC.

This chain joins TRBV6-5 and TRBJ1-2; 7 nucleotides match TRBD1. In germline, CDR1 is MNHEY, CDR2 SVGAGI. This CDR3 has 15 residues. The V gene end was trimmed by 2 bases and the J gene end by 3 bases; junction bases not matched to a gene: 6. The CDR3 DNA reads TGTGCCAGCAGTTACAAGGGGGACAGTCACTATGGCTACACCTTC. This codes for CASSYKGDSHYGYTF.

This clonotype turned up a few times. The chain employs TRBV20-1 and TRBJ1-1, with TRBD1 as a possible D gene (5 bases). Trimming took off 0 bases at V and 5 bases at J, with 16 bases between the two ends. Germline V gene sequence: CDR1 DFQATT, CDR2 SNEGSKA (reference sequence). The CDR3 covers 15 residues. CDR3 region: CSARDREAGRTEAFF. CDR3 in DNA: TGCAGTGCTAGAGATCGGGAGGCAGGGCGGACTGAAGCTTTCTTT.

In this sample, this clonotype turned up many times. The DNA for the CDR3 is TGTGCCAGCAGTTTCGCCGGGACAGTTACCAATCAGCCCCAGCATTTT. Amino acids: CASSFAGTVTNQPQHF. The chain is built from TRBV12-3 or TRBV12-4 and TRBJ1-5, with 7 bases that match TRBD1. The V segment lost 3 bases and the J segment 3 bases; nucleotides outside the gene matches: 8. The CDR3 has 16 amino acids.

This clonotype was observed many times. The rearrangement joins TRBV29-1 to TRBJ2-1; D remains ambiguous. Germline assignment: CDR1 SQVTM and CDR2 ANQGSEA. Between the trimmed V and J ends, which lost 0 bases and 0 bases, there was a span of 9 bases. This CDR3 is 15 amino acids long. CDR3 DNA: TGCAGCGTTGAAGATCCCGGAACCTCCTACAATGAGCAGTTCTTC. Its protein is CSVEDPGTSYNEQFF.

This clonotype came up many times. The rearrangement joins TRBV7-9 to TRBJ2-7; unclear D gene. The CDR3 length is 15 residues. The ends were cut back, 2 bases at V and 3 bases at J, with 14 bases in the middle. Germline CDR1 and CDR2: SEHNR and FQNEAQ (reference sequence). The CDR3 protein is CASSLSVGLGYEQYF. The CDR3 coding sequence is TGTGCCAGCAGCTTATCGGTGGGGTTGGGCTACGAGCAGTACTTC.

This clonotype was counted ten times or more. The gene calls are TRBV7-2 and TRBJ1-5; D possibly corresponds to TRBD1 (5 bases). With 1 base removed from V and 0 bases from J, the gap between germline ends came to 7 bases. This CDR3 contains 15 residues. Looked up from germline, CDR1 is SGHTA and CDR2 is FQGNSA. The CDR3 is CASSLGGVSNQPQHF. Here the CDR3 DNA reads TGTGCCAGCAGCTTAGGGGGGGTTAGCAATCAGCCCCAGCATTTT. The full variable domain, with the rest looked up from reference TRBV7-2 and TRBJ1-5, is GAGVSQSPSNKVTEKGKDVELRCDPISGHTALYWYRQSLGQGLEFLIYFQGNSAPDKSGLPSDRFSAERTGGSVSTLTIQRTQQEDSAVYLCASSLGGVSNQPQHFGDGTRLSIL.

The chain recombines TRBV14 with TRBJ2-4; D is uncertain. V lost 0 bases to trimming and J lost 6 bases, with 9 bases between them. The CDR3 runs 14 residues. Germline-derived CDR1 and CDR2 are SGHDN and FVKESK. The CDR3 region is CASSQDWVGNIQYF. The CDR3, as DNA: TGTGCCAGCAGCCAAGATTGGGTCGGAAACATTCAGTACTTC.

This clonotype was recorded a few times. The chain uses TRBV13 and TRBJ2-7; D gene uncertain. Germline assignment: CDR1 PRHDT and CDR2 FYEKMQ (reference sequence). This CDR3 is 14 amino acids long. V dropped 5 bases and J dropped 0 bases, with 11 bases sitting between them. For the CDR3, the DNA is TGTGCCAGCAGCCCCCTTGACAACTCCTACGAGCAGTACTTC. Translated, it gives CASSPLDNSYEQYF.

This clonotype was seen only a few times. This chain links TRBV20-1 with TRBJ2-7; D gene uncertain. Germline V gene sequence: CDR1 DFQATT, CDR2 SNEGSKA (reference sequence). The V and J ends lost 1 base and 5 bases respectively, with 6 bases between them. The CDR3 runs 11 residues. DNA for the CDR3: TGCAGTGCTAGAGCCGTCGACGAGCAGTACTTC. Encoded protein: CSARAVDEQYF.

Many counts were recorded for this clonotype. V is TRBV15 and J is TRBJ2-2; D ambiguous. The CDR3 runs 12 residues. The germline V and J ends were trimmed by 3 bases and 5 bases, with 4 bases remaining between them. Germline assignment: CDR1 LNHNV and CDR2 YYDKDF (reference sequence). CDR3 residues: CATSSMTGELFF. DNA of the CDR3: TGTGCCACCAGCAGTATGACCGGGGAGCTGTTTTTT.

This clonotype was seen only a few times. The V gene is TRBV7-3, the J gene TRBJ2-1; TRBD2 matches 10 bases. The CDR3 has 19 residues. Germline CDR1 reads SGHTA; CDR2 reads FQGTGA. V trimming: 5 bases; J trimming: 8 bases; junction bases outside the gene matches: 21. CDR3 in amino acids: CASSPNSPVLAGESHEQFF. The CDR3 DNA follows: TGTGCCAGCAGCCCTAATAGCCCAGTGCTAGCGGGAGAGAGCCATGAGCAGTTCTTC.

This clonotype was counted at least ten times. The J gene is TRBJ2-5, the V gene TRBV15; 8 nucleotides agree with TRBD2. Germline values: CDR1 LNHNV, CDR2 YYDKDF (reference sequence). Germline trimming cut 4 bases from V and 5 bases from J; bases unmatched to any gene: 12. CDR3 length: 16 residues. DNA of the CDR3: TGTGCCACCAGCAAAGACTTGAGCGGGAGAGCGGAGACCCAGTACTTC. This encodes CATSKDLSGRAETQYF.

This clonotype appeared many times. The genes are TRBV29-1 and TRBJ2-5; TRBD1 or TRBD2 may be the D gene (6 bases each). V dropped 7 bases and J dropped 5 bases, with 17 bases sitting between them. Germline V gene data show CDR1 as SQVTM and CDR2 as ANQGSEA. The CDR3 length is 13 residues. CDR3 amino acids: CSGCPRGEETQYF. The CDR3, as DNA: TGCAGCGGGTGTCCTAGGGGGGAGGAGACCCAGTACTTC.

This clonotype was observed many times. The chain recombines TRBV12-3 or TRBV12-4 with TRBJ2-1, with D possibly being TRBD1 or TRBD2 (5 bases each). This CDR3 is built from 15 residues. The V end was cut by 6 bases, the J end by 8 bases, with 20 bases between. CDR3 sequence (DNA): TGTGCCAGCAGGTTCTTGGGGGACGCTTTCTATGAGCAGTTCTTC. This encodes CASRFLGDAFYEQFF.

This clonotype turned up a few times. The rearrangement joins TRBV24-1 to TRBJ1-5; D is unclear. Germline CDR1 is KGHDR and CDR2 is SFDVKD. The CDR3 has 12 residues. V was pared by 3 bases and J by 7 bases, with 6 bases between. In DNA, the CDR3 is TGTGCCACCAGTGATGGATGGCAGCCCCAGCATTTT. It yields the protein CATSDGWQPQHF.

The chain uses TRBV9 and TRBJ1-1; 7 bases align to TRBD1. The CDR3 length is 15 residues. CDR1 is SGDLS and CDR2 is YYNGEE in the germline V gene. V dropped 4 bases and J dropped 1; count of bases not matched to a gene: 7. The CDR3 DNA follows: TGTGCCAGCAGCTTGACAGGGTTGGAGAACACTGAAGCTTTCTTT. It specifies CASSLTGLENTEAFF.